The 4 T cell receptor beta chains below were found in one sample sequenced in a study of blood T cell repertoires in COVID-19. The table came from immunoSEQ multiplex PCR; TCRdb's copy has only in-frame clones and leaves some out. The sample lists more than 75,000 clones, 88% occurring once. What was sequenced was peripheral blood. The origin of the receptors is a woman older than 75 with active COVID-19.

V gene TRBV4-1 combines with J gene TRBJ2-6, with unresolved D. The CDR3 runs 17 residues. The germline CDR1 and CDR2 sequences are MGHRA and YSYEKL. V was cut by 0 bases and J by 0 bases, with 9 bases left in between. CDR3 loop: CASSQDTSASGANVLTF. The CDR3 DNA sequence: TGCGCCAGCAGCCAAGATACAAGCGCCTCTGGGGCCAACGTCCTGACTTTC.

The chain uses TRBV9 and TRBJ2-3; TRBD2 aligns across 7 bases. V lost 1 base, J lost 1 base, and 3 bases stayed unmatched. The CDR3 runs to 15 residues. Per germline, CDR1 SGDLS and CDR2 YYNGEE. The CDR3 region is CASSVRTSGTDTQYF. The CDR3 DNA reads TGTGCCAGCAGCGTACGGACTAGTGGCACAGATACGCAGTATTTT. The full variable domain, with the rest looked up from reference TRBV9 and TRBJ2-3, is DSGVTQTPKHLITATGQRVTLRCSPRSGDLSVYWYQQSLDQGLQFLIQYYNGEERAKGNILERFSAQQFPDLHSELNLSSLELGDSALYFCASSVRTSGTDTQYFGPGTRLTVL.

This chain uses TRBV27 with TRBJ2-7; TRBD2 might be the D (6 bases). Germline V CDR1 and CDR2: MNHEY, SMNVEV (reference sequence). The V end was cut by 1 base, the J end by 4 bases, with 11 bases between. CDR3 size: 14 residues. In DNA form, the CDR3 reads TGTGCCAGCAGTTTATACTCAGGGAGGTACGAGCAGTACTTC. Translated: CASSLYSGRYEQYF.

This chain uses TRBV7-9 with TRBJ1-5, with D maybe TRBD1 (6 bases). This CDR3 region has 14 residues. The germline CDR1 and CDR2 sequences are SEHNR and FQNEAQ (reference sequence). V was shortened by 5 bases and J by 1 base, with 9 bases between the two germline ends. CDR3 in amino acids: CASSATGSNQPQHF. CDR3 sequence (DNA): TGTGCCAGCAGCGCGACAGGCAGCAATCAGCCCCAGCATTTT.